The clone carrying this TCR beta chain was detected ten times or more. What it binds is unknown. Germline V gene data show CDR1 as MNHNY and CDR2 as SVGAGI (reference sequence). V shed 6 bases and J shed 5 bases, with 13 bases lying between them. CDR3 length equals 13 residues. This sample was included in a study of T cells after yellow fever vaccination. TCRdb fed the 5' RACE reads into MiXCR, producing one record per CDR3 protein. The sample holds more than 300,000 distinct CDR3 sequences, roughly a tenth seen once. Study-wide results and caveats: There was a small share of clonotypes that showed up in both the CD4 and CD8 compartments.

Specimen: CD4+ T cells sorted from PBMCs, collected 45 days after the yellow fever booster vaccination. This TCR was recovered from a man aged 18 to 30 who received the YFV17D yellow fever vaccine. The J gene is TRBJ2-5, the V gene TRBV6-6, with D perhaps being TRBD1 or TRBD2 (6 bases each). The CDR3 here is CASRKGGSETQYF. The CDR3 DNA follows: TGTGCCAGCAGGAAGGGGGGTAGCGAGACCCAGTACTTC.